The 3 T cell receptor beta chains given below trace back to one sample, sequenced in a study of somatic mutations in cytotoxic T cells in rheumatoid arthritis. The protocol was immunoSEQ multiplex PCR, while the TCRdb copy is restricted to in-frame clones and leaves out a portion. The sample includes some 25,000 clones, 82% of them seen just once. Input material: CD8+ T cells sorted from blood. The receptor source for this set is a man aged 50 to 59 in good health.

The V and J genes are TRBV9 and TRBJ2-1, with D perhaps TRBD2 (5 bases). The germline CDR1 and CDR2 sequences are SGDLS and YYNGEE. The CDR3 spans 16 residues. Trimming stripped 0 bases from V and 3 bases from J, with 13 bases between. This chain's CDR3 is CASSVGRGPNYNEQFF. The CDR3 nucleotides read TGTGCCAGCAGCGTAGGTCGGGGTCCCAACTACAATGAGCAGTTCTTC.

The rearrangement uses TRBV29-1 and TRBJ2-7; weak D call: TRBD2 (6 bases). CDR1 and CDR2 from the germline V gene are SQVTM and ANQGSEA. The CDR3 sequence is 16 residues long. V was trimmed by 4 bases and J by 0 bases, leaving 19 bases between them. The CDR3 sequence: CSVVSGLAVSSYEQYF. The CDR3 DNA reads TGCAGCGTTGTAAGCGGGTTAGCCGTATCCTCCTACGAGCAGTACTTC.

The CDR3 reads CASSLFSGTSDVTGELFF. The CDR3 DNA sequence: TGTGCCAGCAGCTTATTTAGCGGGACTAGCGACGTCACCGGGGAGCTGTTTTTT. The genes are TRBV7-6 and TRBJ2-2; 10 bases align to TRBD2. Germline V gives CDR1 SGHVS, CDR2 FNYEAQ. Losses at the gene ends were 2 bases for V and 4 bases for J; bases not matched to a gene: 10. This CDR3 has 18 amino acids.